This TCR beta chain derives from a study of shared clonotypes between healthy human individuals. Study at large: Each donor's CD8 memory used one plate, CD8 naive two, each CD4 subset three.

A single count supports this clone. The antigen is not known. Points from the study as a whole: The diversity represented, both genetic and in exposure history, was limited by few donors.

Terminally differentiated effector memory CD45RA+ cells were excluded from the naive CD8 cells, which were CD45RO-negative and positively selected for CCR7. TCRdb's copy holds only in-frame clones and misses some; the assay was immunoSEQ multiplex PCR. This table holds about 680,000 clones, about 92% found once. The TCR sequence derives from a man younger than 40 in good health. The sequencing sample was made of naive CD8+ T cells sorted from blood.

Here the CDR3 reads CASSLPRANTEAFF. CDR3 nucleotide sequence: TGTGCCAGCAGCCTTCCCCGGGCGAACACTGAAGCTTTCTTT. V usage is TRBV7-6 and J usage is TRBJ1-1, with D unclear. Trimming removed 5 bases from V and 1 base from J, with 11 bases in between. CDR3 length: 14 residues. Per the germline V gene, CDR1 is SGHVS and CDR2 is FNYEAQ.